One T cell receptor beta chain is described in this entry. Its specificity is unknown. These data come from a study of shared clonotypes between healthy human individuals. Study-wide points: Blood alone was sampled, and tissue repertoires likely differ.

Trimming took off 6 bases at V and 1 base at J, with 15 bases between the two ends. Germline CDR1 reads LNHDA; CDR2 reads SQIVND (reference sequence). The CDR3 consists of 15 residues. Evenly divided among several immunoSEQ plates was the genomic DNA of each subset. This table comes from immunoSEQ multiplex PCR, and its TCRdb copy is limited to in-frame clones, with some not included. Here the sample spans some 2 million clones, 85% to 95% being singletons. The chain employs TRBV19 and TRBJ1-1, with a weak D call TRBD1 (5 bases). The sample comprised naive CD4+ T cells sorted from blood. Stated subset: CD45RA+ positively selected. This clonotype was sampled from a man between 18 and 29 years old in good health. CDR3 coding DNA: TGTGCCAGTAGCTGGACATACAGGACGAACACTGAAGCTTTCTTT. It translates to CASSWTYRTNTEAFF.